This TCR beta chain emerged from a study of Tregs in tolerant kidney transplant recipients. Study conclusions and caveats: Some patients' samples used different primers over time, so nucleotide sequences weren't comparable.

On this clone: Its specificity is not known.

Trimming took off 7 bases at V and 5 bases at J, with 15 bases between the two ends. The CDR3 spans 14 residues. Per the germline V gene, CDR1 is SNHLY and CDR2 is FYNNEI. Here immunoSEQ multiplex PCR was the method, and the copy in TCRdb shows in-frame clones only, minus some. Of roughly 99,000 clones in the sample, roughly 93% were seen once. CD4+CD25+CD127- Tregs, CD4+CD25- non-Tregs, CD4 and CD8 cells were sorted. The chain has TRBV2 and TRBJ1-3, with D possibly matching TRBD1 (6 bases). The receptor was isolated from a human donor who received a combined kidney and bone marrow transplant. The input for sequencing was CD4+ T cells from blood, taken before the transplant. The CDR3 sequence is CASTSGTLRNTIYF. The CDR3 coding sequence is TGTGCCAGCACCTCCGGGACACTTCGAAACACCATATATTTT.